This T cell receptor (beta chain) is from a study of CD8 T cells in ankylosing spondylitis. From the 5' RACE reads, TCRdb called clonotypes with MiXCR, one entry per CDR3 protein. The sample lists 80,000 to 100,000 distinct CDR3 sequences, 8% to 10% occurring once. The CDR3 sequence is 15 residues long. The ends were cut back, 5 bases at V and 2 bases at J, with 13 bases in the middle. The germline gives CDR1 MDHEN, CDR2 SYDVKM. Study observations and caveats: It was reported that disease-linked clones were significantly enriched in matched ankylosing spondylitis synovial fluid. Earlier authors reported some of these motif variants in reactive arthritis synovial fluid and blood. A motif of under 10 highly homologous TCR beta variants was seen as apparently characteristic of ankylosing spondylitis blood.

This clonotype was observed a few times. Antigen specificity is unknown. The receptor was isolated from a male donor with ankylosing spondylitis or in good health (not recorded which). The sample taken for sequencing was blood, either unsorted or a sorted T cell fraction (not recorded which). The V gene is TRBV28, the J gene TRBJ2-1, with D perhaps given as TRBD1 or TRBD2 (5 bases each). The CDR3 loop reads CASSLLGVAYNEQFF. CDR3 nucleotide sequence: TGTGCCAGCAGTCTCTTGGGGGTCGCCTACAATGAGCAGTTCTTC.